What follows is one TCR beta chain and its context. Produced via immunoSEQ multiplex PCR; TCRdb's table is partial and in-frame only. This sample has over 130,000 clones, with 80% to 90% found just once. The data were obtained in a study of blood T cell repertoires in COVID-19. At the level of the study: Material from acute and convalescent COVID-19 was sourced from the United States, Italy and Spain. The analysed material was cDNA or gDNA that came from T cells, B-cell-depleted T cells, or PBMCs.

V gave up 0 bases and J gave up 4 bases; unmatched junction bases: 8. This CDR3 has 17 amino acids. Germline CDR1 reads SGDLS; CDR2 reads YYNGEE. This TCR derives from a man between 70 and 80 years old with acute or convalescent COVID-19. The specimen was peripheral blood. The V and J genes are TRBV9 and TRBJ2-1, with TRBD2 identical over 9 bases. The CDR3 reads CASSVGASSGVYNEQFF. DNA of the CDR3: TGTGCCAGCAGCGTAGGGGCCTCTAGCGGGGTTTACAATGAGCAGTTCTTC.